This note documents a single T cell receptor beta chain sequence. Original processing notes: Nucleated cell counts were estimated from reference gene primer amplification. The assay was immunoSEQ multiplex PCR, and TCRdb's table has in-frame clones only and misses some. V and J calls and clone size follow that table, whereas D and trimming were derived from the DNA. The sample records around 190,000 clones, about nine tenths being singletons. The data are from a study of blood T cell repertoires in COVID-19. Study-level background: Material from acute and convalescent COVID-19 was sourced from the United States, Italy and Spain. T cells, B-cell-depleted T cells, or PBMCs supplied cDNA or gDNA.

Germline assignment: CDR1 MDHEN and CDR2 SYDVKM. This CDR3 spans 14 amino acids. Trimming took 4 bases from V and 8 from J, leaving 15 bases between them. This clonotype was sampled from a man aged 18-30 years with acute COVID-19. This chain connects TRBV28 to TRBJ1-5; weak D call: TRBD1 (6 bases). The material sequenced was PBMCs or T cells enriched from blood (not recorded which). The CDR3 DNA sequence: TGTGCCAGCAGTTACGCGACAGGTTTAAAGCCCCAGCATTTT. This codes for CASSYATGLKPQHF.